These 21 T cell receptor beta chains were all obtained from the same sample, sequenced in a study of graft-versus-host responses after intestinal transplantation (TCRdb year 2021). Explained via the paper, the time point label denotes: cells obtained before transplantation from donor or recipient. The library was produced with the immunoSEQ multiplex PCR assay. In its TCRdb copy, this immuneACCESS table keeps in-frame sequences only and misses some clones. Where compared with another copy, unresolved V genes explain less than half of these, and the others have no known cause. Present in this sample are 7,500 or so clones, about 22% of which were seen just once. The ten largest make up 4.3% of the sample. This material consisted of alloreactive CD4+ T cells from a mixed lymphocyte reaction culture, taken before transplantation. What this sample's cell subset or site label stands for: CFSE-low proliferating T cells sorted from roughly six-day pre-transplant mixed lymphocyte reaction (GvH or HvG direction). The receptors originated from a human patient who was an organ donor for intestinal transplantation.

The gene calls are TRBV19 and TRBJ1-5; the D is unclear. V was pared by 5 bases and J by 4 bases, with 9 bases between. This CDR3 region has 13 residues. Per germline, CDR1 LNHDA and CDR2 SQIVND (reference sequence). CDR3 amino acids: CASSLSGNQPQHF. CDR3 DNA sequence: TGTGCCAGTAGTCTGTCCGGGAATCAGCCCCAGCATTTT.

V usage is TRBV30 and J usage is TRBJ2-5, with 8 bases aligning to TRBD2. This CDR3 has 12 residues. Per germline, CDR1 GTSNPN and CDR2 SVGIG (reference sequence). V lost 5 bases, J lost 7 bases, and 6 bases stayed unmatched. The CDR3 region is CAWRTSSATQYF. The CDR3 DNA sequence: TGTGCCTGGCGGACTAGCTCTGCGACCCAGTACTTC.

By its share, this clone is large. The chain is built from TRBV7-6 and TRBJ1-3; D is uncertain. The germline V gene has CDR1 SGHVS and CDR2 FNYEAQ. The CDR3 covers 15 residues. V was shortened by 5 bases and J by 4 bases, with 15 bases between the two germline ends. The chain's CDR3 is CASSPVLEFGNTIYF. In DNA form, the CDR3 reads TGTGCCAGCAGCCCAGTCCTGGAGTTCGGAAACACCATATATTTT.

Here the CDR3 DNA reads TGTGCCAGCAGCACCACCCAATACGAGCAGTACTTC. It encodes CASSTTQYEQYF. This chain links TRBV6-6 with TRBJ2-7, with unresolved D. V lost 6 bases and J 4 bases, leaving 10 bases between the germline ends. Germline loops: CDR1 MNHNY, CDR2 SVGAGI (reference sequence). The CDR3 is made up of 12 amino acids.

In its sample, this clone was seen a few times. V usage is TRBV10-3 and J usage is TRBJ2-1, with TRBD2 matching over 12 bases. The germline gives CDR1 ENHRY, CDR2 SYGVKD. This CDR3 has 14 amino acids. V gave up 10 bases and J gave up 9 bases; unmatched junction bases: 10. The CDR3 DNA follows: TGTGCCAGCAAAAGGGGACTAGCGGGTTCTGAGCAGTTCTTC. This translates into CASKRGLAGSEQFF.

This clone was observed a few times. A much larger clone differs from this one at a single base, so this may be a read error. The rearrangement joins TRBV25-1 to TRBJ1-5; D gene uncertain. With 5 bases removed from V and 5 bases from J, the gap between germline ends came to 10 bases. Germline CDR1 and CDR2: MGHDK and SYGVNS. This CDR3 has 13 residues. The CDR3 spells CASSQYEDQPQHF. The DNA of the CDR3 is TGTGCCAGCAGTCAGTATGAGGATCAGCCCCAGCATTTT.

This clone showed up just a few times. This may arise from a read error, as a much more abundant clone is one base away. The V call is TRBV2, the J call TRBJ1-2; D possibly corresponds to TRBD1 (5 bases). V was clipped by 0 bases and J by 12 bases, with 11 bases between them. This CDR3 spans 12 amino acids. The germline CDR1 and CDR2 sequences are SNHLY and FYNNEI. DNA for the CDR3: TGTGCCAGCAGTGAAGCGCTTTGGGGCCACACCTTC. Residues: CASSEALWGHTF.

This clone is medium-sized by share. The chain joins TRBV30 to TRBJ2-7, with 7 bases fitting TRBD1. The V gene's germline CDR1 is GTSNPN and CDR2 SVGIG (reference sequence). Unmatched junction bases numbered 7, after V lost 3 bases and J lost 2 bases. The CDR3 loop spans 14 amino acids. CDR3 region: CAWRPPTGAYEQYF. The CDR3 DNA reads TGTGCCTGGAGACCCCCAACAGGGGCCTACGAGCAGTACTTC.

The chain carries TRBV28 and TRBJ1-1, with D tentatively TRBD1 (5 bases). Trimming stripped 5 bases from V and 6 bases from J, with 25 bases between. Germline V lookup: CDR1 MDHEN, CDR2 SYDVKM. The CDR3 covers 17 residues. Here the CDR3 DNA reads TGTGCCAGCAGTCAATGGGGGAGGGGCTCCACTCGCGCTGAAGCTTTCTTT. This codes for CASSQWGRGSTRAEAFF. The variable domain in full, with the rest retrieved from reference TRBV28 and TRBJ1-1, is DVKVTQSSRYLVKRTGEKVFLECVQDMDHENMFWYRQDPGLGLRLIYFSYDVKMKEKGDIPEGYSVSREKKERFSLILESASTNQTSMYLCASSQWGRGSTRAEAFFGQGTRLTVV.

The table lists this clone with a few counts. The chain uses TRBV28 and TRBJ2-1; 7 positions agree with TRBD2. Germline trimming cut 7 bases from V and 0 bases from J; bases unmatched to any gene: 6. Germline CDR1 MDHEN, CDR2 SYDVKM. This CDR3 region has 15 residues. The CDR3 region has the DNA TGTGCCAGCAAGCAAGCGGGGAGCTCCTACAATGAGCAGTTCTTC. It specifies CASKQAGSSYNEQFF.

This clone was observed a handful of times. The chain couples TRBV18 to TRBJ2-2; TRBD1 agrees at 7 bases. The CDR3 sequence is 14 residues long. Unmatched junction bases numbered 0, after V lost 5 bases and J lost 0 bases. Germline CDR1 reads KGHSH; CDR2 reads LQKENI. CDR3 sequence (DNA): TGTGCCAGCTCAGGGACAGCGAACACCGGGGAGCTGTTTTTT. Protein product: CASSGTANTGELFF.

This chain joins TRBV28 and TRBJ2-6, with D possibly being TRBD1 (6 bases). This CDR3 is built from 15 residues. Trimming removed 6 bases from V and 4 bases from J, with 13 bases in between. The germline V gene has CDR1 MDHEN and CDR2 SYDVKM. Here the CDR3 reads CASSHGQSGANVLTF. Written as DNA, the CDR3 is TGTGCCAGCAGCCACGGACAGTCCGGGGCCAACGTCCTGACTTTC.

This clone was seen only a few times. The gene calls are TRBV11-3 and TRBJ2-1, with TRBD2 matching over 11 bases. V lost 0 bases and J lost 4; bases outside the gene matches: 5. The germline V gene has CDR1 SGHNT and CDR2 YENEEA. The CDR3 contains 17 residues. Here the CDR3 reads CASSLDLSGRGYNEQFF. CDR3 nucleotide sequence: TGTGCCAGCAGCTTAGACCTTAGCGGGAGGGGGTACAATGAGCAGTTCTTC.

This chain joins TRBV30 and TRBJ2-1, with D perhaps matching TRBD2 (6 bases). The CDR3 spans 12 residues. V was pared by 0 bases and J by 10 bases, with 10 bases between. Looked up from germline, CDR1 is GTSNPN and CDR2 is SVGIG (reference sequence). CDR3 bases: TGTGCCTGGAGTGTCCGGGGGAGGGAGCAGTTCTTC. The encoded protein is CAWSVRGREQFF.

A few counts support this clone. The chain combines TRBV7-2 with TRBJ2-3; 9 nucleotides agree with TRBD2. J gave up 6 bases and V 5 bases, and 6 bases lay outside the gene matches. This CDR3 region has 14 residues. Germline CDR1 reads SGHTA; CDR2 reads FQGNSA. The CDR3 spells CASSPGLASDTQYF. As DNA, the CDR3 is TGTGCCAGCAGCCCGGGACTAGCATCCGATACGCAGTATTTT.

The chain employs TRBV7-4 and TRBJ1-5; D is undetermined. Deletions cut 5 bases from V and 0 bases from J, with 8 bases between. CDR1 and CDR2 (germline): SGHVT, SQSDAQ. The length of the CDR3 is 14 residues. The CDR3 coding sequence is TGTGCCAGCAGCATGACGCTTAGCAATCAGCCCCAGCATTTT. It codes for CASSMTLSNQPQHF.

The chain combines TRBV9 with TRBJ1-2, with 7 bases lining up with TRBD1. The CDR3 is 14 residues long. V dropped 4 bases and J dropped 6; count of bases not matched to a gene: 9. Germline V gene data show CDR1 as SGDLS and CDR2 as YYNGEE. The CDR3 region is CASSISGGWNGYTF. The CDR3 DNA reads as TGTGCCAGCAGCATTTCAGGGGGTTGGAATGGCTACACCTTC.

Here the CDR3 DNA reads TGTGCTAGTGGTTTGGTAGGTCTCAATGAGCAGTTCTTC. Amino acids: CASGLVGLNEQFF. J is TRBJ2-1 and V is TRBV12-5, with D unresolved. The CDR3 totals 13 residues. V lost 0 bases to trimming and J lost 6 bases, with 6 bases between them. CDR1 and CDR2 (germline): LGHNT, FRNRAP.

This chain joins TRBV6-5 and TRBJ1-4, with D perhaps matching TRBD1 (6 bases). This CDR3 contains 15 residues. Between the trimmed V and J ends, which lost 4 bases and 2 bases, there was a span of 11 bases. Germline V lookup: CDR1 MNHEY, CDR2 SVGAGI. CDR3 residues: CASSSTGRTNEKLFF. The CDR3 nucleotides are TGTGCCAGCAGTTCCACAGGGCGGACTAATGAAAAACTGTTTTTT.

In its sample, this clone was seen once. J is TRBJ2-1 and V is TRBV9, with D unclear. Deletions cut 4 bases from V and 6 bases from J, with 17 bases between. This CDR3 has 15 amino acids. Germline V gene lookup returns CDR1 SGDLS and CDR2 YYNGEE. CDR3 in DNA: TGTGCCAGCAGCCTCTACGTACCAGTAAGCAATGAGCAGTTCTTC. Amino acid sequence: CASSLYVPVSNEQFF.

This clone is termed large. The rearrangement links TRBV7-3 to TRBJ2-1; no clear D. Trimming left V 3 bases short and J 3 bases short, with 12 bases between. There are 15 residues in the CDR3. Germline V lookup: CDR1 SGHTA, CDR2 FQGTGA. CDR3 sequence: CASSLFGSIYNEQFF. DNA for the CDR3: TGTGCCAGCAGCTTGTTCGGCTCGATCTACAATGAGCAGTTCTTC.